This TCR beta chain derives from a study of blood T cell repertoires in COVID-19 (dated by TCRdb to about 2020). Describing the broader study: Collaborator samples came from the United States, Italy and Spain and covered acute and convalescent phases of COVID-19. A freely available public database, intended as a resource for researchers studying the immune response to SARS-CoV-2, is where the repertoires were released. The sample metadata nearly always contained a de-identified subject ID, COVID-19 status, age in years and sex. HLA class I and class II types, where available, came from metadata supplied by the sample provider rather than from assay-based typing. Subjects who had been exposed to COVID-19, were actively infected with it, or had recovered from it provided the deeply sampled blood TCRbeta repertoires that made up the dataset. The material from the prospective study consisted of cDNA or gDNA derived from T cells, B-cell-depleted T cells, or PBMCs. Samples came from the ongoing ImmuneRACE study (first 160 participants) plus 1,254 subjects from 6 global collaborators.

Broader findings and caveats from the paper: How much clinical and demographic metadata was included differed by source and by participant, and the metadata was provided uncurated.

Concerning this clone: Its recognized antigen is unknown. Within one base of it there is no much larger clone, and no base qualities were kept.

TCRbeta CDR3 regions were amplified from genomic DNA by means of the immunoSEQ Assay, a bias-controlled multiplex PCR. As for the authors' bioinformatics: Nucleated cell counts per sample were estimated from amplification of reference gene primers within the assay. To quantify the absolute abundance of each unique TCRbeta CDR3 rearrangement, sequence reads were collapsed and filtered. For each sample, productive Simpson clonality was calculated by taking the square root of Simpson's diversity index across productive rearrangements. TCRdb holds this immuneACCESS table with in-frame rearrangements only. Some clones are missing; in checked studies, unresolved V genes explain under half, and the rest has no known cause. The V and J calls and clone size are taken from that table; D and trimming were inferred from the DNA. This sample is represented by 150,000 to 200,000 clones; approximately 86% of them were singletons. Clones ranked in the top ten supply around 1.4% of the sample.

Whole blood was collected in K2EDTA tubes by collaborating institutions according to the institutions' own protocols. Collaborator samples were shipped for TCRbeta analysis as frozen whole blood, isolated PBMCs, or DNA extracted from either sample type. The sample consisted of peripheral blood. This TCR was recovered from a woman aged 45-65 years with acute or convalescent COVID-19.

The CDR3 loop reads CASSLGTGGHYGYTF. Read as DNA, the sequence is TGTGCCAGCAGTTTAGGGACAGGGGGCCACTATGGCTACACCTTC. The V gene is TRBV6-5 and the J gene is TRBJ1-2, and 12 junction bases match TRBD1. The CDR3 covers 15 residues, taking in both the cysteine and the phenylalanine. Only the CDR3 part of the read is kept: 45 bases, read in frame from the first base. CDR1 is given as MNHEY and CDR2 as SVGAGI, both from the germline V gene. Clipping removes 4 bases from V and 3 bases from J, with 3 as the unmatched junction base count.